This T cell receptor beta chain derives from a study of blood T cell repertoires in COVID-19. The overall study: The origin of the acute and convalescent COVID-19 samples was the United States, Italy and Spain. In each case, the material was cDNA or gDNA derived from T cells, B-cell-depleted T cells, or PBMCs.

In Seattle, patients joined the study during active infection and were tracked longitudinally. In the original analysis: Estimated nucleated cell counts came from reference gene primer amplification. The data were produced by immunoSEQ multiplex PCR, yet TCRdb's version contains in-frame clones alone and is incomplete. The DNA gave D and trimming, while V, J and clone size come from that table. The table lists approximately 200,000 clones, roughly three quarters of them singletons, with around 6% in the top ten. With 2 bases removed from V and 4 bases from J, the gap between germline ends came to 15 bases. Germline values: CDR1 MNHEY, CDR2 SVGEGT. CDR3 length equals 17 residues.

The receptor comes from a middle-aged woman with COVID-19, enrolled during active disease. The sample was peripheral blood. This chain links TRBV6-2 or TRBV6-3 with TRBJ2-6; unclear D gene. This chain's CDR3 is CASSYHAGSRGANVLTF. For the CDR3, the DNA is TGTGCCAGCAGTTACCATGCAGGATCCCGCGGGGCCAACGTCCTGACTTTC.